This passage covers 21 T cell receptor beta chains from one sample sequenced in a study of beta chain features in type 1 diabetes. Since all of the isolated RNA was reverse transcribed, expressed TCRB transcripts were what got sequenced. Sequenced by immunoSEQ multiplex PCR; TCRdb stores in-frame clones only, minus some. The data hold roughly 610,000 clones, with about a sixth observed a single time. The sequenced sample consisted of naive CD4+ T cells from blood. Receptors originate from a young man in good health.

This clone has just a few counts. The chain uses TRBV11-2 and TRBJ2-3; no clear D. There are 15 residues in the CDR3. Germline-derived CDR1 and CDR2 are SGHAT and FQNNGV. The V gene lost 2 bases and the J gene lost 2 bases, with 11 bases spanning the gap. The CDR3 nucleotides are TGTGCCAGCAGCTTAAGAGGAATTCTCACAGATACGCAGTATTTT. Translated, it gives CASSLRGILTDTQYF.

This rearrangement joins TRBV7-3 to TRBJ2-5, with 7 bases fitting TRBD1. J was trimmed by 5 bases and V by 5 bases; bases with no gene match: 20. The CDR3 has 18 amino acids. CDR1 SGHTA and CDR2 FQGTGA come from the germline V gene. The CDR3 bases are TGTGCCAGCAGCGCCCAACCGGGCCGACAGGGTCGGGATGAGACCCAGTACTTC. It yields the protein CASSAQPGRQGRDETQYF.

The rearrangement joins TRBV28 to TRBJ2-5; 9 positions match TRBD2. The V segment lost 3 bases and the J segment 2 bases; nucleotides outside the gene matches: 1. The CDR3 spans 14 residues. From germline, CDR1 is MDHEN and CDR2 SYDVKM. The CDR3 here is CASSLAGGQETQYF. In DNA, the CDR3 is TGTGCCAGCAGTTTGGCGGGAGGGCAAGAGACCCAGTACTTC.

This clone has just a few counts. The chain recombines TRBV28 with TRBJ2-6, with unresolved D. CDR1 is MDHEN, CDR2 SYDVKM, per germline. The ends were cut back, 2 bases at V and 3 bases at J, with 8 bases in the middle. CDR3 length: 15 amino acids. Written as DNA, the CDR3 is TGTGCCAGCAGTTTAGCAGGAAGTGGGGCCAACGTCCTGACTTTC. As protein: CASSLAGSGANVLTF.

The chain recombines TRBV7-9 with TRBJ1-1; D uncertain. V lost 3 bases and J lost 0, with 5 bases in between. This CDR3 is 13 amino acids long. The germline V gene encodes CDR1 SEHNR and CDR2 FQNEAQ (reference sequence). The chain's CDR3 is CASSFEMNTEAFF. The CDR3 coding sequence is TGTGCCAGCAGCTTCGAGATGAACACTGAAGCTTTCTTT. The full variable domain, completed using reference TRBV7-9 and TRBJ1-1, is DTGVSQNPRHKITKRGQNVTFRCDPISEHNRLYWYRQTLGQGPEFLTYFQNEAQLEKSRLLSDRFSAERPKGSFSTLEIQRTEQGDSAMYLCASSFEMNTEAFFGQGTRLTVV.

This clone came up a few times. In DNA, the CDR3 is TGTGCCATCAGGGGCGACAGGGGGATCTATGGCTACACCTTC. Its translation: CAIRGDRGIYGYTF. V and J are TRBV10-3 and TRBJ1-2; 9 nucleotides match TRBD1. The germline gives CDR1 ENHRY, CDR2 SYGVKD. There are 14 residues in the CDR3. V was pared by 6 bases and J by 4 bases, with 6 bases of the junction left unmatched.

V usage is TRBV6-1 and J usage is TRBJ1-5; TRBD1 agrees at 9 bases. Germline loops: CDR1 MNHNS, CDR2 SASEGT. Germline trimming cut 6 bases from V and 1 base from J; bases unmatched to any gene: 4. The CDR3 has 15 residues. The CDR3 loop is CASRFGQGSNQPQHF. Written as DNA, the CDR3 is TGTGCCAGCAGATTCGGACAGGGGAGCAATCAGCCCCAGCATTTT.

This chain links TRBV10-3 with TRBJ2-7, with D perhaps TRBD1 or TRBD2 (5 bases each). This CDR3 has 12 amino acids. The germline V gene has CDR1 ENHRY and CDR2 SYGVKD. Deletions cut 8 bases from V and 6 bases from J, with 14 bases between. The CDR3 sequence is CAIRRDLGEQYF. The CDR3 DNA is TGTGCCATCCGACGGGACCTAGGCGAGCAGTACTTC.

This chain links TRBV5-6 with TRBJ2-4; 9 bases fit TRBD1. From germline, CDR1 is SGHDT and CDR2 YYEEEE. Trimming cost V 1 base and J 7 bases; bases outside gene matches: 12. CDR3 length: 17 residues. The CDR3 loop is CASSLTNLTGQGNIQYF. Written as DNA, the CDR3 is TGTGCCAGCAGCTTGACCAACTTGACCGGACAGGGGAACATTCAGTACTTC.

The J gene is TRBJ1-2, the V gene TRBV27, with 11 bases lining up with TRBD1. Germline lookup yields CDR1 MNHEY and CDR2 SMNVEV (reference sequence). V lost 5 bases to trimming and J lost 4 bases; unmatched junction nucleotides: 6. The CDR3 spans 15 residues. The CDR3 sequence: CASSDPGQGGYGYTF. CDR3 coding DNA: TGTGCCAGCAGTGACCCGGGACAGGGGGGCTATGGCTACACCTTC.

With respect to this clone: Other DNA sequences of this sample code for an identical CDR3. The CDR3, as DNA: TGTGCCAGCAGTTTATCGGGACAGGGGGCCTACGAGCAGTACTTC. This translates into CASSLSGQGAYEQYF. The gene calls are TRBV28 and TRBJ2-7; 11 bases align to TRBD1. Trimming took 1 base from V and 2 from J; bases not matched to a gene: 1. Germline V gene lookup returns CDR1 MDHEN and CDR2 SYDVKM. The CDR3 has 15 amino acids. Looking up the rest from reference TRBV28 and TRBJ2-7 gives the full variable domain: DVKVTQSSRYLVKRTGEKVFLECVQDMDHENMFWYRQDPGLGLRLIYFSYDVKMKEKGDIPEGYSVSREKKERFSLILESASTNQTSMYLCASSLSGQGAYEQYFGPGTRLTVT.

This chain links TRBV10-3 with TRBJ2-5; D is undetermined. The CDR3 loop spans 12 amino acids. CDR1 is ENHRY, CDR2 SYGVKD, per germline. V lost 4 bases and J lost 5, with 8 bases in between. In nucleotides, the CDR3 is TGTGCCATCAGTGCTGTAGGGGAGACCCAGTACTTC. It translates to CAISAVGETQYF.

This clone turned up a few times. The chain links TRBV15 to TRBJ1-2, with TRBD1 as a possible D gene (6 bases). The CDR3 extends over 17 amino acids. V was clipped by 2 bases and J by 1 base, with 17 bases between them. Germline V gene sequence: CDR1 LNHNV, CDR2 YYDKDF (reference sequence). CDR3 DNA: TGTGCCACCAGCAGACAAGTCGGGTCAGGGGTTAACTATGGCTACACCTTC. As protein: CATSRQVGSGVNYGYTF.

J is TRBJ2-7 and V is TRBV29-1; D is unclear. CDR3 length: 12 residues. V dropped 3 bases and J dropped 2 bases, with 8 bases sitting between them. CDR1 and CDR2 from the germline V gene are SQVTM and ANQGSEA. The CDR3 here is CSVDTGTYEQYF. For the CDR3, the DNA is TGCAGCGTTGACACGGGCACCTACGAGCAGTACTTC.

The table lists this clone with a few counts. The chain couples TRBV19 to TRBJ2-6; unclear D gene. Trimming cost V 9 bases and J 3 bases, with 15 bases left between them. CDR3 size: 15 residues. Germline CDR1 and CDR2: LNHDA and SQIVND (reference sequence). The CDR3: CARTGYLGGANVLTF. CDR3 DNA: TGTGCCAGGACCGGGTACTTAGGTGGGGCCAACGTCCTGACTTTC.

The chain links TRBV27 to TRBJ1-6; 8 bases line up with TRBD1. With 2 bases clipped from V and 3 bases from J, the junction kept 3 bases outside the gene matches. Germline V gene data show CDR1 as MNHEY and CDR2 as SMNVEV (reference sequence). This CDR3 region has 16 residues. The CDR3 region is CASSLRQGIYNSPLHF. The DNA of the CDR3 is TGTGCCAGCAGTTTACGACAGGGGATCTATAATTCACCCCTCCACTTT.

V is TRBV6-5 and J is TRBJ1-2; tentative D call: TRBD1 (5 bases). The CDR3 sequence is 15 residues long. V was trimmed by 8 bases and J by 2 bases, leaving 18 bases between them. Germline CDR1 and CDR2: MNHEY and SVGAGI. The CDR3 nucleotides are TGTGCCAGCCGGAGCGGGGGGAACGACAACTATGGCTACACCTTC. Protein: CASRSGGNDNYGYTF.

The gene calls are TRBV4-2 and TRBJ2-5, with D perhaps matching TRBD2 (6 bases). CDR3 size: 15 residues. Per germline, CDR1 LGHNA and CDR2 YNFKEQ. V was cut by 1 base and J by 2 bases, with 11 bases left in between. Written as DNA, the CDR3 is TGTGCCAGCAGCCAAGCCGGGAGTCCACAAGAGACCCAGTACTTC. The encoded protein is CASSQAGSPQETQYF.

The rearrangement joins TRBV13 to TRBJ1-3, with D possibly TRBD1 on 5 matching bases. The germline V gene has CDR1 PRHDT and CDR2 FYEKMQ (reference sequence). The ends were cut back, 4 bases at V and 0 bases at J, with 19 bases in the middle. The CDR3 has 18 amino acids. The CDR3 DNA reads TGTGCCAGCAGCTCGCAGGTGGGGGACGTGAGCTCTGGAAACACCATATATTTT. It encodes CASSSQVGDVSSGNTIYF.

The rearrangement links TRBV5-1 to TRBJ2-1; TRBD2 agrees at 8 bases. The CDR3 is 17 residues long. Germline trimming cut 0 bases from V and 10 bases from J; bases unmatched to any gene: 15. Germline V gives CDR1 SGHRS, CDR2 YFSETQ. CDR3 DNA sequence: TGCGCCAGCAGCTTGGCTGGCCAGCGGGGGCTCTACGGGGAGCAGTTCTTC. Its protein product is CASSLAGQRGLYGEQFF.

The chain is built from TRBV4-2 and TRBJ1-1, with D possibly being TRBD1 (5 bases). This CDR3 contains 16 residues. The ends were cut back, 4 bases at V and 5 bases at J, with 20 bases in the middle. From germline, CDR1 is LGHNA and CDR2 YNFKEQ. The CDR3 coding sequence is TGTGCCAGCAGCCCATCCCTCGCGTTCGGGGGGACTGAAGCTTTCTTT. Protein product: CASSPSLAFGGTEAFF.